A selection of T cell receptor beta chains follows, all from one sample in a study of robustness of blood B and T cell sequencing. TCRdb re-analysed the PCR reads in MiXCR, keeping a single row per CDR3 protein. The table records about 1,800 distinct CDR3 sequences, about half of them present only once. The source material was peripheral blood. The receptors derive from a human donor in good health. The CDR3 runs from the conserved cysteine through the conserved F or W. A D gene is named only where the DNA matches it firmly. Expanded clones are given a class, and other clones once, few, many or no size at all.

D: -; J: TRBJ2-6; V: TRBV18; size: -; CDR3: CASSQTGANVLTF; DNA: TGTGCCAGCTCACAGACTGGGGCCAACGTCCTGACTTTC
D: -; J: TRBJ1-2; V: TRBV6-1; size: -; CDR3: CASRLGAGNGYTF; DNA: TGTGCCAGCAGACTCGGGGCCGGAAATGGCTACACCTTC
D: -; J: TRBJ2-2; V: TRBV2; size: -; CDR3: CASRLHTGELFF; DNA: TGTGCCAGCAGACTTCACACCGGGGAGCTGTTTTTT
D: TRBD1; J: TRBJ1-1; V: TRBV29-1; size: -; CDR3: CSVAQGVVNTEAFF; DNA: TGCAGCGTTGCCCAGGGGGTGGTGAACACTGAAGCTTTCTTT
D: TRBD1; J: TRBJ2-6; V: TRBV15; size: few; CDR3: CATSRDTGQGVGANVLTF; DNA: TGTGCCACCAGCAGAGATACCGGACAGGGGGTTGGGGCCAACGTCCTGACTTTC
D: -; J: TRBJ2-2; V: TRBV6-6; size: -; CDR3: CASSPTMAGLPNTGELFF; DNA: TGTGCCAGCAGTCCTACCATGGCAGGGTTGCCGAACACCGGGGAGCTGTTTTTT
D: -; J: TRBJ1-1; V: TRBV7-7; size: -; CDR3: CATPLPGRKMNTEAFF; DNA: TGTGCCACCCCCCTTCCAGGCCGGAAAATGAACACTGAAGCTTTCTTT
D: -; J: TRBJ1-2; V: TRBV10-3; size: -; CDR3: CAISETGQNYGYTF; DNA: TGTGCCATCAGTGAGACGGGGCAGAACTATGGCTACACCTTC
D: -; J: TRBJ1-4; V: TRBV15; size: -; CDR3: CATSRELGTLYNEKLFF; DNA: TGTGCCACCAGCAGAGAACTCGGAACCCTTTATAATGAAAAACTGTTTTTT
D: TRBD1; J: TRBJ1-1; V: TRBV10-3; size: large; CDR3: CAISSGGTEAFF; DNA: TGTGCCATCAGTTCAGGGGGCACTGAAGCTTTCTTT
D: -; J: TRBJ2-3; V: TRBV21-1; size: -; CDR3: CASSKGQGGGTSTDTQYF; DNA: TGTGCCAGCAGCAAAGGTCAGGGTGGGGGGACTAGCACAGATACGCAGTATTTT
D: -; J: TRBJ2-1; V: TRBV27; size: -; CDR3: CASSLSTWGADNEQFF; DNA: TGTGCCAGCAGTTTATCTACGTGGGGGGCCGACAATGAGCAGTTCTTC
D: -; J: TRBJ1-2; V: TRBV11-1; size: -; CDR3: CASSLGGQERDGYTF; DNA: TGTGCCAGCAGCTTAGGGGGCCAGGAGAGGGATGGCTACACCTTC
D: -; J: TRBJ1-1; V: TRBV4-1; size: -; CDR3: CASSQDQGQGFDTEAFF; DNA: TGCGCCAGCAGCCAAGATCAAGGGCAGGGGTTCGACACTGAAGCTTTCTTT
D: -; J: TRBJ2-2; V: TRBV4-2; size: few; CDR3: CASSPEGQSGELFF; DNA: TGTGCCAGCAGCCCGGAGGGACAGTCCGGGGAGCTGTTTTTT
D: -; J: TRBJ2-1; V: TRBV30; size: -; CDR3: CAWSSFQGGGWQFF; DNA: TGTGCCTGGAGTTCCTTCCAAGGGGGGGGATGGCAGTTCTTC
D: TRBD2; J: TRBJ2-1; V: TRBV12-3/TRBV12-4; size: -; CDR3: CASRPGLANEQFF; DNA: TGTGCCAGCAGACCGGGACTAGCCAATGAGCAGTTCTTC
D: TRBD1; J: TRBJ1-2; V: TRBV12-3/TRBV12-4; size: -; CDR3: CASSGGTGVVRSSYTF; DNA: TGTGCCAGCAGTGGTGGGACAGGGGTGGTTCGGTCTAGCTACACCTTC
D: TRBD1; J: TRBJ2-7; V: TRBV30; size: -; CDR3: CAWSPSGTGLEQYF; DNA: TGTGCCTGGAGCCCCTCGGGGACAGGGCTCGAGCAGTACTTC
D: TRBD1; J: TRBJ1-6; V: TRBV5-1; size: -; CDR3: CASSSTILPGQGNSPLHF; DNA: TGCGCCAGCAGCTCTACAATCCTCCCCGGACAGGGAAATTCACCCCTCCACTTT
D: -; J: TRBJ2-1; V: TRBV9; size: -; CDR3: CASSVVGVSYNEQFF; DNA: TGTGCCAGCAGCGTAGTAGGGGTCTCCTACAATGAGCAGTTCTTC
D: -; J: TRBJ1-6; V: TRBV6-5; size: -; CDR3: CASSYNNSPLHF; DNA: TGTGCCAGCAGTTACAATAATTCACCCCTCCACTTT
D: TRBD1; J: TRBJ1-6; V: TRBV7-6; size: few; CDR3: CASSLGPLSQGSTYNSPLHF; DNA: TGTGCCAGCAGCCTGGGCCCCCTTTCACAGGGGAGCACCTATAATTCACCCCTCCACTTT
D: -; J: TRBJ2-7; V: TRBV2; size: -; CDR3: CANSDRPYEQYF; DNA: TGTGCCAACTCCGACAGACCCTACGAGCAGTACTTC
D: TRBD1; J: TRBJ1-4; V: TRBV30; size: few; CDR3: CAWSVLTHTGADGNEKLFF; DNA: TGTGCCTGGAGTGTCCTCACACACACAGGGGCCGACGGGAATGAAAAACTGTTTTTT
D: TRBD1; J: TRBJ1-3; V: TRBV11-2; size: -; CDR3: CASSLEFAGTGGLGNTIYF; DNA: TGTGCCAGCAGCTTAGAATTCGCCGGGACAGGGGGCCTTGGAAACACCATATATTTT
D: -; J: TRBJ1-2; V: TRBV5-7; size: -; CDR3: CASGYDRFYGYTF; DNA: TGTGCCAGCGGGTACGACAGGTTCTATGGCTACACCTTC
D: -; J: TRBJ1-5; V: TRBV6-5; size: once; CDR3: CASSYSWPSNQPQHF; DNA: TGTGCCAGCAGTTACTCGTGGCCTAGCAATCAGCCCCAGCATTTT
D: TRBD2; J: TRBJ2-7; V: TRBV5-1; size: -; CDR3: CASSLGLATEQYF; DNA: TGCGCCAGCAGCTTGGGACTAGCGACCGAGCAGTACTTC
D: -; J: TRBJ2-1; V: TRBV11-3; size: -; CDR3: CASSSGASRNNEQFF; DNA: TGTGCCAGCAGCAGCGGTGCGTCTCGAAACAATGAGCAGTTCTTC
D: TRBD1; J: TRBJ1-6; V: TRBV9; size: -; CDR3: CASSVGGTGSSPLHF; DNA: TGTGCCAGCAGCGTTGGAGGGACAGGGAGTTCACCCCTCCACTTT
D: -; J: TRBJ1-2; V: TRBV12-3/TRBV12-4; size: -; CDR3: CASAGDWDYGYTF; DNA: TGTGCCAGCGCGGGGGACTGGGACTATGGCTACACCTTC
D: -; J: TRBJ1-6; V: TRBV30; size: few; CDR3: CAWSVQGNSPLHF; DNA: TGTGCCTGGAGTGTACAGGGAAATTCACCCCTCCACTTT
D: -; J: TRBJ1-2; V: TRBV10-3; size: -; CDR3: CAISESGGALRGYTF; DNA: TGTGCCATCAGTGAGTCTGGCGGGGCATTGAGGGGCTACACCTTC
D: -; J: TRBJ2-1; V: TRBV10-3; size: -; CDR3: CAISDKSSYNEQFF; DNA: TGTGCCATCAGTGATAAGAGCTCCTACAATGAGCAGTTCTTC
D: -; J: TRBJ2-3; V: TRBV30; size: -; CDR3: CAWSVRQTPYTQYF; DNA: TGTGCCTGGAGTGTACGGCAGACACCCTATACGCAGTATTTT
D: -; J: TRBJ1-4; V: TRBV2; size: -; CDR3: CASSETGTANEKLFF; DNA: TGTGCCAGCAGCGAAACAGGGACGGCTAATGAAAAACTGTTTTTT
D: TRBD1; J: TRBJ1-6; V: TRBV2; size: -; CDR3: CASSTGQGNSPLHF; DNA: TGTGCCAGCAGTACGGGACAGGGCAATTCACCCCTCCACTTT
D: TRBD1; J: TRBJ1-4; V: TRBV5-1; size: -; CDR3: CASTTGVDEKLFF; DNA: TGCGCCAGCACTACAGGGGTGGATGAAAAACTGTTTTTT
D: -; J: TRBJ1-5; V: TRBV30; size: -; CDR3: CAWNGDSNQPQHF; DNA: TGTGCCTGGAATGGGGATTCGAATCAGCCCCAGCATTTT
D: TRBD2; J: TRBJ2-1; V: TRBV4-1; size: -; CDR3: CASSPLAGGQNEQFF; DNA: TGCGCCAGCAGCCCACTAGCGGGGGGGCAGAATGAGCAGTTCTTC
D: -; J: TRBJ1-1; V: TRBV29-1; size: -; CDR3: CSVGRTNTEAFF; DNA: TGCAGCGTTGGGCGGACGAACACTGAAGCTTTCTTT
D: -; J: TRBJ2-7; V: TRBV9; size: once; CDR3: CASSVGPIDSGTYEQYF; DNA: TGTGCCAGCAGCGTAGGTCCTATAGACAGTGGGACATACGAGCAGTACTTC
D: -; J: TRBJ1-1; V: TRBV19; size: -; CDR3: CASSIRAVMNTEAFF; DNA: TGTGCCAGTAGTATCCGGGCCGTTATGAACACTGAAGCTTTCTTT
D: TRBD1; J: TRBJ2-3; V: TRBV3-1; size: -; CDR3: CASSQDRGNTDTQYF; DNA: TGTGCCAGCAGCCAGGACAGGGGGAACACAGATACGCAGTATTTT
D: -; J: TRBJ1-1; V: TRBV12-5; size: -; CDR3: CASGSSGGIAEAFF; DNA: TGTGCTAGTGGTTCTTCCGGGGGCATCGCTGAAGCTTTCTTT
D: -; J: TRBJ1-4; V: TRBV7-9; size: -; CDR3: CASSPTRANEKLFF; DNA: TGTGCCAGCAGCCCGACCCGGGCCAATGAAAAACTGTTTTTT